This entry features one T cell receptor (beta chain) sequence. Antigen: not known. Measured with immunoSEQ multiplex PCR; TCRdb has only the in-frame clones, and not every one. The repertoire consists of some 16,000 clones, with around nine tenths occurring once and the leading ten covering approximately 0.7%. This sample was included in a study of circulating and synovial CD4+ cells in juvenile arthritis. Study findings and constraints: Overlap with synovium rose as more T cells were sequenced.

The V gene end was trimmed by 2 bases and the J gene end by 4 bases; junction bases not matched to a gene: 13. CDR1 and CDR2 from the germline V gene are MGHRA and YSYEKL. The CDR3 length is 17 residues. V usage is TRBV4-1 and J usage is TRBJ1-2, with 7 bases lining up with TRBD1. Sequenced material: CD4+ T cells from blood. The receptor was derived from a human donor with juvenile idiopathic arthritis. As DNA, the CDR3 is TGCGCCAGCAGCCAAAGCCGCGATATGGGACAGTTCTATGGCTACACCTTC. This sequence encodes CASSQSRDMGQFYGYTF.